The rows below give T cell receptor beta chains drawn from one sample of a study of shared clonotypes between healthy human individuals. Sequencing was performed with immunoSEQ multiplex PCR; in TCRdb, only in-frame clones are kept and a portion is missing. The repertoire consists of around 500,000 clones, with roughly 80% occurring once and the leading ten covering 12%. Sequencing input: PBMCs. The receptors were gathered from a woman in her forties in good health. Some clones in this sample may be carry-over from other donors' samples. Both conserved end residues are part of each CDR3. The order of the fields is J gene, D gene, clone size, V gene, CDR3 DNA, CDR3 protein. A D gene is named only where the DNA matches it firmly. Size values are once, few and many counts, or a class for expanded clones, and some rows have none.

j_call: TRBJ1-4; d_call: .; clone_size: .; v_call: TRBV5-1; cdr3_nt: TGCGCCAGCAGCTTTGGGGGGCCGGATGAAAAACTGTTTTTT; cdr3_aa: CASSFGGPDEKLFF
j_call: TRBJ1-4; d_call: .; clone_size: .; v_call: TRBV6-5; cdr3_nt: TGTGCCAGCAGTTCAGGGGCGGACAATGAAAAACTGTTTTTT; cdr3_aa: CASSSGADNEKLFF
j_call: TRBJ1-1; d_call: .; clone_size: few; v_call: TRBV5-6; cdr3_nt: TGTGCCAGCAGCCGCCTGGAGAACACTGAAGCTTTCTTT; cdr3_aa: CASSRLENTEAFF
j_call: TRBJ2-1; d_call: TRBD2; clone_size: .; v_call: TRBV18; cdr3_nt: TGTGCCAGCTCCCGAAGCGGGAGGGCCTTCAATGAGCAGTTCTTC; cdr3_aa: CASSRSGRAFNEQFF
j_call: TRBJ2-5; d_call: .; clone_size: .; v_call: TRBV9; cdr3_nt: TGTGCCAGCAGCGTAGATCGGACCCAAGAGACCCAGTACTTC; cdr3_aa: CASSVDRTQETQYF
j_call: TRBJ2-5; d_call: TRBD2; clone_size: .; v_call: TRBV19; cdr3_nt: TGTGCCAGTAGTGTCGGGGGGACCCTACAAGAGACCCAGTACTTC; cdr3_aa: CASSVGGTLQETQYF
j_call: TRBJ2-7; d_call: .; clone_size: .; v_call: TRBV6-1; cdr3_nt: TGTGCCAGCAGTTTAGGAGGCTACGAGCAGTACTTC; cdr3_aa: CASSLGGYEQYF
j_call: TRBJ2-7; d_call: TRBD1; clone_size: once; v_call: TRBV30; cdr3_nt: TGTGCCTGGAGTGTCGGCAGGGGGCCCTACGAGCAGTACTTC; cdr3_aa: CAWSVGRGPYEQYF
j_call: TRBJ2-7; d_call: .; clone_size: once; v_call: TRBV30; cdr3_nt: TGTGCCTGGAGTCCGGGTCACTACGAGCAGTACTTC; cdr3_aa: CAWSPGHYEQYF
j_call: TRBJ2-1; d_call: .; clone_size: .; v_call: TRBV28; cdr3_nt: TGTGCCAGCTACGGGCAGGCCCCAATTTCTTACAATGAGCAGTTCTTC; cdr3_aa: CASYGQAPISYNEQFF
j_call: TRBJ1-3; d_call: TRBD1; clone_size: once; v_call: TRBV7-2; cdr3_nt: TGTGCCAGCAGCCAAAGCCCATCCGGGACAGCCTCTGGAAACACCATATATTTT; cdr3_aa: CASSQSPSGTASGNTIYF
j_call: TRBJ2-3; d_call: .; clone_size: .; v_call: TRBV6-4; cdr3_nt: TGTGCCAGCAGTGACGACCCGGCCAGCACAGATACGCAGTATTTT; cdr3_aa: CASSDDPASTDTQYF
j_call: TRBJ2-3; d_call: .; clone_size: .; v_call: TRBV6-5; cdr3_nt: TGTGCCAGCAGTACTAAAGATACGCAGTATTTT; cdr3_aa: CASSTKDTQYF
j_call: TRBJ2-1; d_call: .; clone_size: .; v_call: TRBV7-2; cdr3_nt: TGTGCCAGCAGCGTCGATGGGAATTATGAGCAGTTCTTC; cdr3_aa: CASSVDGNYEQFF
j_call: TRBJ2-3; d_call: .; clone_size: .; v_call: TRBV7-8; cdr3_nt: TGTGCCAGCAGCTTAGAGGCGGGGCCGGGCACAGATACGCAGTATTTT; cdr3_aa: CASSLEAGPGTDTQYF
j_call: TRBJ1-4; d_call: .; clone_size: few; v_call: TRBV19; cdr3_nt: TGTGCCAGTAGTATTGTTCCGGAAAAACTGTTTTTT; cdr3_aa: CASSIVPEKLFF
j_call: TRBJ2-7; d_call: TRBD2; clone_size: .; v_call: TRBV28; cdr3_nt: TGTGCCAGCAGCCGTCGGTCTAGCGGGAGACCCTACGAGCAGTACTTC; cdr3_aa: CASSRRSSGRPYEQYF
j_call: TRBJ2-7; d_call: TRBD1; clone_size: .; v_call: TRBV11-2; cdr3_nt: TGTGCCAGCAGCTTCATGGGGACAGCCGGCTACGAGCAGTACTTC; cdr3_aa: CASSFMGTAGYEQYF
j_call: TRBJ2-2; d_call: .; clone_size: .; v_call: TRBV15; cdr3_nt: TGTGCCACCAGCAATTGGCGTAGCACCGGGGAGCTGTTTTTT; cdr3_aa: CATSNWRSTGELFF
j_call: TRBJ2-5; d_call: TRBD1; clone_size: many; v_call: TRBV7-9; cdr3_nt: TGTGCCAGCAGCTTAGATGGCGGACAGGGTCAAGAGACCCAGTACTTC; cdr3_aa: CASSLDGGQGQETQYF
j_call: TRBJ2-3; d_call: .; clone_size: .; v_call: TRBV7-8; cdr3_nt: TGTGCCAGCAGCTTCGGACTTGGCAGAAGTGCGGGTACGCAGTATTTT; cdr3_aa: CASSFGLGRSAGTQYF
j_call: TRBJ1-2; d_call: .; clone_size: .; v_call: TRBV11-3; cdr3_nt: TGTGCCAGCAGCGCAAGGGGCGGCTATGGCTACACCTTC; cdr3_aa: CASSARGGYGYTF
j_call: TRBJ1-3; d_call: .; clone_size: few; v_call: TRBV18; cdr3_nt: TGTGCCAGCTCAACCACGGACAACTCTGGAAACACCATATATTTT; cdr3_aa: CASSTTDNSGNTIYF
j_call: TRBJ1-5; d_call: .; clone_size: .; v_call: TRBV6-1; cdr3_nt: TGTGCCAGCAGTGAAGCCAGGGGATTAGGCAATCAGCCCCAGCATTTT; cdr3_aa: CASSEARGLGNQPQHF
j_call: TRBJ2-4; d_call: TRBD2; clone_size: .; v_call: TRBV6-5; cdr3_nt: TGTGCCAGCAGTGGACTAGCGGGAGGAGGAAACATTCAGTACTTC; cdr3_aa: CASSGLAGGGNIQYF
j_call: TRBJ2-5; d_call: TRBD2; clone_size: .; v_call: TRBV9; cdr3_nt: TGTGCCAGTAGCCCGAGTTTGGCTAGCGGGGAGACCCAGTACTTC; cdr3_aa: CASSPSLASGETQYF
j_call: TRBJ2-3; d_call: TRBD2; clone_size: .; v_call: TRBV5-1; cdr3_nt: TGCGCCAGCAGGCCTACTAGCGGAACAGATACGCAGTATTTT; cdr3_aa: CASRPTSGTDTQYF
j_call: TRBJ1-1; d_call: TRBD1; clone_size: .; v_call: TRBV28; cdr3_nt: TGTGCCAGCAGTCTTGGGACAGGCCTAATCTTGAACACTGAAGCTTTCTTT; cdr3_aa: CASSLGTGLILNTEAFF
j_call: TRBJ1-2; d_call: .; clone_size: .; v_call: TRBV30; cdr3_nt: TGTGCCTGGAGTCGCCCCGGGGCCAATGGCTACACCTTC; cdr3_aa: CAWSRPGANGYTF
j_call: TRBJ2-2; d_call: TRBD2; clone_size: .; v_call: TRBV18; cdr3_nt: TGTGCCAGCTCACCTGCTCCGACTAGCCGGAGTGGGAGGGACACCGGGGAGCTGTTTTTT; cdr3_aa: CASSPAPTSRSGRDTGELFF
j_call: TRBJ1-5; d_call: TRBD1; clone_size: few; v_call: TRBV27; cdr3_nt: TGTGCCAGCAGTTTGTACAGGGGGACGGAGCCCCAGCATTTT; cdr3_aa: CASSLYRGTEPQHF
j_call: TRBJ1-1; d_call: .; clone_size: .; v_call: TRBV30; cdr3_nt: TGTGCCTGGAGTGTACACGATGGCACTGAAGCTTTCTTT; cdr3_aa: CAWSVHDGTEAFF
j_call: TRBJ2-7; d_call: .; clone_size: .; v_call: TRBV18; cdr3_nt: TGTGCCAGCTCACCACCATCGTCGGGCCGCGCGAGCTCCTACGAGCAGTACTTC; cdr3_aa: CASSPPSSGRASSYEQYF
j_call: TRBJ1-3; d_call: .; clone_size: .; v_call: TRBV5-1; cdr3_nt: TGCGCCAGCAGCTTGGTCGCAGGGATGGAAAACACCATATATTTT; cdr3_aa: CASSLVAGMENTIYF
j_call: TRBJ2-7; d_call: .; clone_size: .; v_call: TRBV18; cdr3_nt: TGTGCCAGCTCACGCTTGGAGAGTCGCGAGCAGTACTTC; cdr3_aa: CASSRLESREQYF
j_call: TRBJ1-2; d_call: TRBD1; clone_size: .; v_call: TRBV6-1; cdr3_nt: TGTGCCAGCAGTGAAGTGGGGACAGGGTATGGCTACACCTTC; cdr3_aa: CASSEVGTGYGYTF
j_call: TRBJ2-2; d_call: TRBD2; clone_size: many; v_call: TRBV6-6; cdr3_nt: TGTGCCAGCACCGGGCTAGCGGGAAGGACCGGGGAGCTGTTTTTT; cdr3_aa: CASTGLAGRTGELFF
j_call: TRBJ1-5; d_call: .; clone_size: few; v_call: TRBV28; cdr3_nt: TGTGCCAGCAGTCCAAGACGTGGGGCTATTCAGCCCCAGCATTTT; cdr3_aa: CASSPRRGAIQPQHF
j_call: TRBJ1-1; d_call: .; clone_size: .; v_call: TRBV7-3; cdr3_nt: TGTGCCAGCAGCCCCCGAGGGTCGGACACTGAAGCTTTCTTT; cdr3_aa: CASSPRGSDTEAFF
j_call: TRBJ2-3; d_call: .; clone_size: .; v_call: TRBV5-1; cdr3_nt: TGCGCCAGCAGCTTGACTAGGGAGACAGATACGCAGTATTTT; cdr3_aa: CASSLTRETDTQYF
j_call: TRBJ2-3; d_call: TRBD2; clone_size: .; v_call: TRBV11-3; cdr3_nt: TGTGCCAGCAGCTTCACTAGCGATAGCACAGATACGCAGTATTTT; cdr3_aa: CASSFTSDSTDTQYF
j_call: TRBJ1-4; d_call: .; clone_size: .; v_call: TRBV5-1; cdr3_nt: TGCGCCAGCAGCCCGGATGGGCGAACGGCTAATGAAAAACTGTTTTTT; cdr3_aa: CASSPDGRTANEKLFF
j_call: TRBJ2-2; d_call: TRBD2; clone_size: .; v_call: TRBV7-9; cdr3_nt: TGTGCCAGCAGCCGACTAGCGATAAACACCGGGGAGCTGTTTTTT; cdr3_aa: CASSRLAINTGELFF
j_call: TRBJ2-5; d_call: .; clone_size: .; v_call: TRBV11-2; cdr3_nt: TGTGCCTGCAGCTTACGCGGGGCAGAAGGGGAGACCCAGTACTTC; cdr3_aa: CACSLRGAEGETQYF
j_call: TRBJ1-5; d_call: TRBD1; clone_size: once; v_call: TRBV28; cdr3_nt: TGTGCCAGCAGTGAAGGGACAGGGGGTTATCAGCCCCAGCATTTT; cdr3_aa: CASSEGTGGYQPQHF
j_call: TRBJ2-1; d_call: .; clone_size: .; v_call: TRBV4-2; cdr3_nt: TGTGCCAGCAGCCAAGGGAGGAACAATGAGCAGTTCTTC; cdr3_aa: CASSQGRNNEQFF
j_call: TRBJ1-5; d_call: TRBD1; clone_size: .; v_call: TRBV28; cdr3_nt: TGTGCCAGCAGACCCACAGGGGAGGGGGAGCCCCAGCATTTT; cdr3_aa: CASRPTGEGEPQHF
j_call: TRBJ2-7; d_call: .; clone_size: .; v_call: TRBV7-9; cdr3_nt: TGTGCCAGCAGAGGGGCCCAGGATACCTACGAGCAGTACTTC; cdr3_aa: CASRGAQDTYEQYF
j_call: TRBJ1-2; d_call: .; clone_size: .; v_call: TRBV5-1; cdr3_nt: TGCGCCAGCAGCACAACGACGGGGGGTACTGGCTACACCTTC; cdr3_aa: CASSTTTGGTGYTF
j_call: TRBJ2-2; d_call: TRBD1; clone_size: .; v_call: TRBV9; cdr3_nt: TGTGCCAGCAGGGACAGGGTAAACACCGGGGAGCTGTTTTTT; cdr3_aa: CASRDRVNTGELFF
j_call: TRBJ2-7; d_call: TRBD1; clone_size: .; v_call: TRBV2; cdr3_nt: TGTGCCAGCCGAGGGGGCCATTCCTACGAGCAGTACTTC; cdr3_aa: CASRGGHSYEQYF
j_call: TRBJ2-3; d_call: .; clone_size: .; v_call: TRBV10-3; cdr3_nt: TGTGCCATCAGTGCTACTGGCCCGTTGACGTACGAGTATTTT; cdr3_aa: CAISATGPLTYEYF
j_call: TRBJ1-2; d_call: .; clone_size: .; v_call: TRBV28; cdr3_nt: TGTGCCAGCTTACTCCCGGGGGAGGGTGGCTACACCTTC; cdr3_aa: CASLLPGEGGYTF
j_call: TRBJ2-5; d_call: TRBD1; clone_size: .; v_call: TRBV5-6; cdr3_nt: TGTGCCAGCAGCTCCCTGGGGACAGGGGTCTCCTATGTGCAGTACTTC; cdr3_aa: CASSSLGTGVSYVQYF
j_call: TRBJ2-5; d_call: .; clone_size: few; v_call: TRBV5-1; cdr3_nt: TGCGCCAGCAGCTCATCGTCCTGGGGCCAAGAGACCCAGTACTTC; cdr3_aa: CASSSSSWGQETQYF